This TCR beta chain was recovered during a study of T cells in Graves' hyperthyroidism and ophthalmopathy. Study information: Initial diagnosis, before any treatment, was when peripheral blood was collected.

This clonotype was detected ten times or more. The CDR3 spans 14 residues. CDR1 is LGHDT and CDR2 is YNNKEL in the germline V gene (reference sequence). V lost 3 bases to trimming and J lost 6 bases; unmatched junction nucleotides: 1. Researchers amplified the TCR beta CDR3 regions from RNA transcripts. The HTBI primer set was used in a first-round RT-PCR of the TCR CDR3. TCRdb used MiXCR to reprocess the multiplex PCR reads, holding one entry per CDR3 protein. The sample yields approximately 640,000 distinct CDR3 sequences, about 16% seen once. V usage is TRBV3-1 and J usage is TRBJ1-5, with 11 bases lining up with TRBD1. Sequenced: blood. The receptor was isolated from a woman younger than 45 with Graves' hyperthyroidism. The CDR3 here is CASSQDRGLQPQHF. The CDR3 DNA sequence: TGTGCCAGCAGCCAGGACAGGGGGCTTCAGCCCCAGCATTTT. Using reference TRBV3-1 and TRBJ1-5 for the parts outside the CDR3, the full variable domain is DTAVSQTPKYLVTQMGNDKSIKCEQNLGHDTMYWYKQDSKKFLKIMFSYNNKELIINETVPNRFSPKSPDKAHLNLHINSLELGDSAVYFCASSQDRGLQPQHFGDGTRLSIL.